This T cell receptor (beta chain) appears in the sequencing data of a study of blood T cell repertoires in COVID-19. Germline loops: CDR1 KGHSH, CDR2 LQKENI. This CDR3 has 14 amino acids. J lost 4 bases, V lost 5 bases, and 6 bases had no gene match. Using immunoSEQ multiplex PCR, the repertoire was profiled, and TCRdb retains in-frame clones only, with some absent. Seen here are 430,000 or so clones, around 87% observed once, and the top ten hold 1.5% to 2%. The rearrangement links TRBV18 to TRBJ2-7; 9 nucleotides line up with TRBD2. Sequenced input: PBMCs or T cells enriched from blood (not recorded which). This clonotype originated in a woman in her forties who had recovered from COVID-19. The CDR3 spells CASSTTGLAYEQYF. DNA of the CDR3: TGTGCCAGCTCAACGACGGGACTAGCTTACGAGCAGTACTTC. The full variable domain, completed using reference TRBV18 and TRBJ2-7, is NAGVMQNPRHLVRRRGQEARLRCSPMKGHSHVYWYRQLPEEGLKFMVYLQKENIIDESGMPKERFSAEFPKEGPSILRIQQVVRGDSAAYFCASSTTGLAYEQYFGPGTRLTVT.